This record concerns one T cell receptor (beta chain) sequence. Its antigen remains unidentified. Via MiXCR, TCRdb re-called the reads, giving one row per CDR3 protein. The table includes hundreds of thousands of distinct CDR3 sequences, around 35% detected once. The source of the sample is a study of T cell repertoires in cytomegalovirus infection. Across the whole study: In public TCR beta signatures, there were indications of both CMV infection and matching HLA type.

The ends lost 11 bases at V and 5 bases at J; junction bases unmatched: 6. CDR3 length equals 13 residues. CDR1 and CDR2 (germline): MNHEY, SVGAGI. The chain carries TRBV6-5 and TRBJ1-1; TRBD1 agrees at 12 bases. The sample was cultured PBMCs, taken from culture after CMV antigen stimulation. The source is a human donor in good health (CMV status not recorded). Some clones in this sample may be carry-over from other donors' samples. CDR3 residues: CAGDRGRGTEAFF. As DNA, the CDR3 is TGTGCCGGGGACAGGGGGCGGGGGACTGAAGCTTTCTTT.